The rows below give T cell receptor beta chains drawn from one sample of a study of T cell responses to AZD1222 COVID-19 vaccine. Data came from immunoSEQ multiplex PCR; TCRdb stores just in-frame clones and leaves some out. This table has roughly 150,000 clones, roughly 90% appearing once. Sequencing was performed on peripheral blood, taken 28 days after the second AZD1222 dose. Source of these receptors: an adult who received the AZD1222 COVID-19 vaccine. CDR3s include the opening cysteine and the closing phenylalanine or tryptophan. Fields, in order: V gene, J gene, D gene, clone size, CDR3 DNA, CDR3 protein. A D gene is named only where the DNA matches it firmly. Rows give clone size only sometimes, using once, few, many, or a class for an expanded clone.

TRBV7-3	TRBJ1-1	NA	NA	TGTGCCAGCGAGGGATTGAACACTGAAGCTTTCTTT	CASEGLNTEAFF
TRBV7-2	TRBJ2-7	TRBD2	NA	TGTGCCAGCCACGCGGGGGGTTACTACGAGCAGTACTTC	CASHAGGYYEQYF
TRBV25-1	TRBJ1-3	NA	NA	TGTGCCAGCAGTGAATATGGGTCTGGAAACACCATATATTTT	CASSEYGSGNTIYF
TRBV5-4	TRBJ2-2	NA	NA	TGTGCCAGCAGCGGGGAGGCGATCAGTGCCGGGGAGCTGTTTTTT	CASSGEAISAGELFF
TRBV9	TRBJ1-1	NA	NA	TGTGCCAGCAGCGTAGTCACGAACACTGAAGCTTTCTTT	CASSVVTNTEAFF
TRBV19	TRBJ1-5	NA	NA	TGTGCCAGTAGTGGAGTGGGGGGAACTCAGCCCCAGCATTTT	CASSGVGGTQPQHF
TRBV5-1	TRBJ2-7	TRBD1	NA	TGCGCCAGCAGCTTAGGGGGACAGGGAGCCTACGAGCAGTACTTC	CASSLGGQGAYEQYF
TRBV20-1	TRBJ2-7	NA	NA	TGCAGTGCAACGAGGTCCTACGAGCAGTACTTC	CSATRSYEQYF
TRBV3-1/TRBV3-2	TRBJ2-7	NA	NA	TGTGCCAGCAGCCGCGGACGAAGCTACGAGCAGTACTTC	CASSRGRSYEQYF
TRBV5-1	TRBJ1-5	NA	NA	TGCGCCAGCAGCTTCGACGGTTCCAATCAGCCCCAGCATTTT	CASSFDGSNQPQHF
TRBV7-2	TRBJ2-7	TRBD2	NA	TGTGCCAGCAGCTTTAGAGGGACTAGCGGGGCCTACGAGCAGTACTTC	CASSFRGTSGAYEQYF
TRBV29-1	TRBJ2-2	NA	NA	TGCAGCGTTGGAGGACGGTACACCGGGGAGCTGTTTTTT	CSVGGRYTGELFF
TRBV7-3	TRBJ2-3	NA	NA	TGTGCCAGCAGCTTAACCCCTGGCACAGATACGCAGTATTTT	CASSLTPGTDTQYF
TRBV20-1	TRBJ1-2	NA	once	TGCAGTGCTAGAAAGGGCGGTGGCTACACCTTC	CSARKGGGYTF
TRBV19	TRBJ2-1	NA	NA	TGTGCCACAAACCCGGTTTCCTACAATGAGCAGTTCTTC	CATNPVSYNEQFF
TRBV6-5	TRBJ2-7	TRBD2	NA	TGTGCCAGCAGTTACTCGGGACTAGCGGTTCCCTACGAGCAGTACTTC	CASSYSGLAVPYEQYF